One and the same sample provided the 30 T cell receptor beta chains below, sequenced in a study of shared clonotypes between healthy human individuals. The assay was immunoSEQ multiplex PCR, and TCRdb's table has in-frame clones only and misses some. Of roughly 2,500,000 clones detected, over 85% appear once; the ten largest clones hold roughly 0.39%. Sequencing was carried out using naive CD4+ T cells from PBMCs. The sample's subset: CD45RA+ positively selected. The receptors stem from a man aged 18 to 30 in good health. Some clones in this sample may be carry-over from other donors' samples.

The CDR3 sequence is CASRSTRYDEQYF. The DNA for the CDR3 is TGTGCCAGCAGGTCGACTAGATATGACGAGCAGTACTTC. This chain joins TRBV5-4 and TRBJ2-7; possible D gene TRBD2, 6 bases. V was shortened by 5 bases and J by 5 bases, with 14 bases between the two germline ends. This CDR3 region has 13 residues. CDR1 is SGHNT and CDR2 is YYREEE in the germline V gene (reference sequence). Full variable domain (outside the CDR3, taken from reference TRBV5-4 and TRBJ2-7): ETGVTQSPTHLIKTRGQQVTLRCSSQSGHNTVSWYQQALGQGPQFIFQYYREEENGRGNFPPRFSGLQFPNYSSELNVNALELDDSALYLCASRSTRYDEQYFGPGTRLTVT.

The chain recombines TRBV2 with TRBJ1-5, with a possible D match to TRBD1 (6 bases). V lost 6 bases and J lost 5, with 11 bases in between. The CDR3 totals 13 residues. CDR1 and CDR2 (germline): SNHLY, FYNNEI. CDR3: CASSGQSYQPQHF. DNA for the CDR3: TGTGCCAGCAGCGGACAGAGCTATCAGCCCCAGCATTTT.

The V call is TRBV21-1, the J call TRBJ1-2; the table's D call, TRBD1, has no DNA check behind it. TRBV21-1 is designated a pseudogene. The CDR3 sequence is 10 residues long. This chain's CDR3 is CPDIPYGYTF. The CDR3 DNA is TGCCCGGACATTCCCTATGGCTACACCTTC.

The rearrangement joins TRBV4-3 to TRBJ2-2; 12 bases are a match to TRBD2. V shed 0 bases, J shed 0 bases, and the junction held 5 bases outside the gene matches. The germline V gene encodes CDR1 LGHNA and CDR2 YSLEER. The CDR3 spans 19 residues. CDR3 amino acids: CASSQDITSGRTNTGELFF. In DNA, the CDR3 is TGCGCCAGCAGCCAAGATATAACTAGCGGGAGGACGAACACCGGGGAGCTGTTTTTT.

V and J are TRBV28 and TRBJ1-2; weak D call: TRBD1 (5 bases). The CDR3 is 13 amino acids. Germline V gene sequence: CDR1 MDHEN, CDR2 SYDVKM. Trimming took 7 bases from V and 6 from J, leaving 15 bases between them. This CDR3 is CASIEREGNGYTF. The CDR3 DNA reads as TGTGCCAGCATAGAAAGGGAGGGGAATGGCTACACCTTC.

V gene TRBV5-4 combines with J gene TRBJ1-3; D is undetermined. Between the trimmed V and J ends, which lost 4 bases and 0 bases, there was a span of 5 bases. In germline, CDR1 is SGHNT, CDR2 YYREEE (reference sequence). CDR3 length: 13 residues. The CDR3 loop is CASSIYSGNTIYF. The CDR3 DNA sequence: TGTGCCAGCAGCATCTACTCTGGAAACACCATATATTTT.

The CDR3 DNA reads TGTGCCAGCAGAGACCCCAGGATTGGCTACACCTTC. Amino acids: CASRDPRIGYTF. J is TRBJ1-2 and V is TRBV28; no clear D. The CDR3 is made up of 12 amino acids. The V end lost 6 bases, the J end lost 7 bases, and 12 bases lay between the germline ends. Germline lookup yields CDR1 MDHEN and CDR2 SYDVKM.

The rearrangement joins TRBV28 to TRBJ1-2, with 10 bases that match TRBD1. V lost 5 bases to trimming and J lost 7 bases; unmatched junction nucleotides: 10. The germline CDR1 and CDR2 sequences are MDHEN and SYDVKM. The CDR3 consists of 15 residues. CDR3 nucleotides: TGTGCCAGCAGTCCGCCCGGGACAGGGGTGGGTGGCTACACCTTC. Translating it yields CASSPPGTGVGGYTF.

CDR3 sequence reads: CACSNRDLIQETQYF. As DNA, the CDR3 is TGTGCCTGCAGTAACAGGGACTTAATACAAGAGACCCAGTACTTC. The chain is built from TRBV30 and TRBJ2-5; the D gene could be TRBD1 or TRBD2 (6 bases each). Trimming took off 6 bases at V and 2 bases at J, with 19 bases between the two ends. The CDR3 contains 15 residues. Germline CDR1 and CDR2: GTSNPN and SVGIG (reference sequence).

The rearrangement joins TRBV12-2 to TRBJ1-4. TRBV12-2 counts as a pseudogene. There are 18 residues in the CDR3. Here the CDR3 DNA reads TGTGCAAGTCGCTCAACCGGGACTCCAAAGACAACTAATGAAAAACTGTTTTTT. Translation gives CASRSTGTPKTTNEKLFF.

This chain's CDR3 is CASSQLLLDTIYF. In DNA, the CDR3 is TGCGCCAGCAGCCAACTCCTCTTGGACACCATATATTTT. The V and J genes are TRBV4-1 and TRBJ1-3; D unresolved. V lost 2 bases and J lost 8, with 10 bases in between. The CDR3 has 13 residues. Germline values: CDR1 MGHRA, CDR2 YSYEKL.

The chain recombines TRBV18 with TRBJ2-1; D ambiguous. Germline V CDR1 and CDR2: KGHSH, LQKENI. V shed 1 base and J shed 2 bases, with 12 bases lying between them. This CDR3 is built from 16 residues. CDR3 DNA sequence: TGTGCCAGCTCACCACAGATCCGCGGAACCTACAATGAGCAGTTCTTC. Protein product: CASSPQIRGTYNEQFF.

The genes are TRBV27 and TRBJ2-7; D perhaps matches TRBD2 (5 bases). CDR3 size: 15 residues. V was pared by 2 bases and J by 3 bases, with 14 bases between. Germline V gene data show CDR1 as MNHEY and CDR2 as SMNVEV (reference sequence). CDR3 DNA sequence: TGTGCCAGCAGTTTAGCCGGAAGCGGATACTACGAGCAGTACTTC. Translating it yields CASSLAGSGYYEQYF.

This chain joins TRBV4-1 and TRBJ2-1; D might be TRBD2 (5 bases). Germline V gene data show CDR1 as MGHRA and CDR2 as YSYEKL. The V end lost 1 base, the J end lost 0 bases, and 19 bases lay between the germline ends. CDR3 size: 19 residues. In DNA form, the CDR3 reads TGCGCCAGCAGCCAAGTTTTACGGGAAGCGGCTAGCTCCTACAATGAGCAGTTCTTC. It is translated as CASSQVLREAASSYNEQFF.

The gene calls are TRBV7-9 and TRBJ2-1; 12 nucleotides align to TRBD2. The junction had 10 bases not matched to a gene; V was cut back by 6 bases and J by 4 bases. Looked up from germline, CDR1 is SEHNR and CDR2 is FQNEAQ (reference sequence). The CDR3 extends over 17 amino acids. CDR3 DNA: TGTGCCAGCAGTCCACGACTAGCGGGGGCACTGTACAATGAGCAGTTCTTC. This gives the protein CASSPRLAGALYNEQFF.

The chain recombines TRBV29-1 with TRBJ2-1; D is unclear. The CDR3 extends over 14 amino acids. V shed 3 bases and J shed 9 bases, with 18 bases lying between them. CDR1 and CDR2 (germline): SQVTM, ANQGSEA. CDR3 protein: CSVELGVRVTEQFF. The CDR3 nucleotides are TGCAGCGTTGAGCTAGGAGTGCGCGTAACTGAGCAGTTCTTC.

As for this clone: The sample has other DNA sequences that encode this CDR3 too. The chain has TRBV7-3 and TRBJ2-3; tentatively, D is TRBD1 or TRBD2 (5 bases each). Germline CDR1 reads SGHTA; CDR2 reads FQGTGA. The CDR3 contains 14 residues. The V and J ends lost 2 bases and 3 bases respectively, with 9 bases between them. The CDR3 spells CASSLGGRTDTQYF. DNA of the CDR3: TGTGCCAGCAGCTTAGGGGGAAGGACAGATACGCAGTATTTT. The variable domain in full, completed from reference TRBV7-3 and TRBJ2-3, reads GAGVSQTPSNKVTEKGKYVELRCDPISGHTALYWYRQSLGQGPEFLIYFQGTGAADDSGLPNDRFFAVRPEGSVSTLKIQRTERGDSAVYLCASSLGGRTDTQYFGPGTRLTVL.

The chain is built from TRBV28 and TRBJ2-2, with D perhaps assigned TRBD1 or TRBD2 (5 bases each). V lost 3 bases to trimming and J lost 4 bases, with 12 bases between them. The germline V gene has CDR1 MDHEN and CDR2 SYDVKM. This CDR3 contains 15 residues. CDR3 in DNA: TGTGCCAGCAGTTTTCTCCAGGGAGCCACCGGGGAGCTGTTTTTT. Protein: CASSFLQGATGELFF.

The chain links TRBV6-5 to TRBJ2-7; D remains ambiguous. Germline V lookup: CDR1 MNHEY, CDR2 SVGAGI. The CDR3 spans 14 residues. V lost 4 bases and J 3 bases, leaving 13 bases between the germline ends. CDR3 coding DNA: TGTGCCAGCAGTTTGGCCGACAAGAACTACGAGCAGTACTTC. Residues: CASSLADKNYEQYF.

This chain connects TRBV7-7 to TRBJ1-5; D uncertain. V lost 1 base to trimming and J lost 3 bases, with 10 bases between them. The CDR3 runs to 15 residues. Per germline, CDR1 SSHAT and CDR2 FNYEAQ (reference sequence). CDR3 nucleotides: TGTGCCAGCAGCTTAGTGAAAGAAGTCAATCAGCCCCAGCATTTT. It encodes CASSLVKEVNQPQHF.

The chain carries TRBV6-6 and TRBJ2-2, with 11 bases that match TRBD2. The J segment lost 1 base and the V segment lost 10 bases, leaving 5 bases of the junction unmatched. Germline V lookup: CDR1 MNHNY, CDR2 SVGAGI (reference sequence). The CDR3 length is 15 residues. The CDR3 sequence: CATRGLAGNTGELFF. DNA for the CDR3: TGTGCCACCCGCGGACTAGCGGGGAACACCGGGGAGCTGTTTTTT.

This sequence joins TRBV28 and TRBJ2-1; D remains ambiguous. Trimming took off 8 bases at V and 2 bases at J, with 16 bases between the two ends. Germline CDR1 and CDR2: MDHEN and SYDVKM. The CDR3 is made up of 15 amino acids. CDR3 sequence: CASSKLPPAYNEQFF. The CDR3 nucleotides are TGTGCCAGCTCAAAGTTACCGCCAGCCTACAATGAGCAGTTCTTC.

The V gene is TRBV27, the J gene TRBJ2-1; D gene unclear. The ends were cut back, 8 bases at V and 7 bases at J, with 21 bases in the middle. Germline assignment: CDR1 MNHEY and CDR2 SMNVEV (reference sequence). The CDR3 has 15 amino acids. The CDR3, as DNA: TGTGCCAGCGCTTCATCCGTTGCCTCAAGAAATGAGCAGTTCTTC. Translation: CASASSVASRNEQFF.

The rearrangement uses TRBV7-2 and TRBJ2-3; D is unclear. Germline CDR1 reads SGHTA; CDR2 reads FQGNSA. CDR3 length equals 12 residues. Trimming left V 5 bases short and J 6 bases short, with 9 bases between. The CDR3: CASSPVSDTQYF. DNA of the CDR3: TGTGCCAGCAGCCCCGTTAGCGATACGCAGTATTTT. Combining the CDR3 with reference TRBV7-2 and TRBJ2-3 gives the whole variable domain GAGVSQSPSNKVTEKGKDVELRCDPISGHTALYWYRQSLGQGLEFLIYFQGNSAPDKSGLPSDRFSAERTGGSVSTLTIQRTQQEDSAVYLCASSPVSDTQYFGPGTRLTVL.

This clone was picked up one time. The chain recombines TRBV19 with TRBJ1-2, with 10 bases matching TRBD1. The V gene's germline CDR1 is LNHDA and CDR2 SQIVND (reference sequence). CDR3 size: 14 residues. V gave up 5 bases and J gave up 5 bases; unmatched junction bases: 5. CDR3 sequence reads: CASSAGQGIYGYTF. CDR3 bases: TGTGCCAGTAGTGCGGGACAGGGGATTTATGGCTACACCTTC.

Of note for this clone: Other DNA sequences in this specimen translate into the identical CDR3. The DNA of the CDR3 is TGCAGCGTTCTAACAGGCCAAGAGACCCAGTACTTC. Amino acid sequence: CSVLTGQETQYF. V is TRBV29-1 and J is TRBJ2-5; tentatively, D is TRBD1 (5 bases). Trimming cost V 5 bases and J 1 base, with 8 bases left between them. CDR1 SQVTM and CDR2 ANQGSEA come from the germline V gene. CDR3 length: 12 amino acids.

The genes are TRBV2 and TRBJ1-1; D remains unclear. This CDR3 has 12 amino acids. Germline CDR1 and CDR2: SNHLY and FYNNEI. The V end was cut by 1 base, the J end by 7 bases, with 7 bases between. Written as DNA, the CDR3 is TGTGCCAGCAGTGAAGTTGCTTTTGAAGCTTTCTTT. Amino acids: CASSEVAFEAFF.

The chain links TRBV4-1 to TRBJ2-2, with 10 bases that match TRBD2. Germline loops: CDR1 MGHRA, CDR2 YSYEKL. The CDR3 covers 18 residues. Trimming at V came to 0 bases and at J to 1 base, leaving 5 bases not matched to a gene. CDR3 in amino acids: CASSQDVRTSGNTGELFF. The CDR3 DNA reads as TGCGCCAGCAGCCAAGACGTCAGGACTAGCGGGAACACCGGGGAGCTGTTTTTT.

This clone was seen just once. The same CDR3 also results from other DNA sequences found in this sample. The chain combines TRBV20-1 with TRBJ2-7; 9 positions match TRBD1. V lost 3 bases, J lost 6 bases, and 0 bases stayed unmatched. This CDR3 contains 11 residues. CDR1 and CDR2 from the germline V gene are DFQATT and SNEGSKA (reference sequence). In nucleotides, the CDR3 is TGCAGTGCTAGGGACAGGGGCGAGCAGTACTTC. This encodes CSARDRGEQYF.

CDR3: CSVVWDSYNEQFF. For the CDR3, the DNA is TGCAGCGTTGTCTGGGACAGTTACAATGAGCAGTTCTTC. The chain combines TRBV29-1 with TRBJ2-1; 7 bases match TRBD1. This CDR3 contains 13 residues. V was pared by 4 bases and J by 4 bases, with 4 bases of the junction left unmatched. Germline assignment: CDR1 SQVTM and CDR2 ANQGSEA.